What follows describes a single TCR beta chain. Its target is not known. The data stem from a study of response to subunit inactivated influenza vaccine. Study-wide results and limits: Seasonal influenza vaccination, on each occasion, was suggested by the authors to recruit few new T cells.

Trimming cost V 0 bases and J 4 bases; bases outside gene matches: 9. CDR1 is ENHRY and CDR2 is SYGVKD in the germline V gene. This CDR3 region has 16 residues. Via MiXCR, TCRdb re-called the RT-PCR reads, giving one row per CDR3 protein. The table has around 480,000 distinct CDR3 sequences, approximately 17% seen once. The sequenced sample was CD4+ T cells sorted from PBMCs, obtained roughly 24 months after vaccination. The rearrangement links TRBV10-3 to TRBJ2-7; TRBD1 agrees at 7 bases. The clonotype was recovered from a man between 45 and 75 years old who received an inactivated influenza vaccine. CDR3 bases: TGTGCCATCAGTGAGTCGGGAAAGACAGGGCTATACGAGCAGTACTTC. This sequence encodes CAISESGKTGLYEQYF.